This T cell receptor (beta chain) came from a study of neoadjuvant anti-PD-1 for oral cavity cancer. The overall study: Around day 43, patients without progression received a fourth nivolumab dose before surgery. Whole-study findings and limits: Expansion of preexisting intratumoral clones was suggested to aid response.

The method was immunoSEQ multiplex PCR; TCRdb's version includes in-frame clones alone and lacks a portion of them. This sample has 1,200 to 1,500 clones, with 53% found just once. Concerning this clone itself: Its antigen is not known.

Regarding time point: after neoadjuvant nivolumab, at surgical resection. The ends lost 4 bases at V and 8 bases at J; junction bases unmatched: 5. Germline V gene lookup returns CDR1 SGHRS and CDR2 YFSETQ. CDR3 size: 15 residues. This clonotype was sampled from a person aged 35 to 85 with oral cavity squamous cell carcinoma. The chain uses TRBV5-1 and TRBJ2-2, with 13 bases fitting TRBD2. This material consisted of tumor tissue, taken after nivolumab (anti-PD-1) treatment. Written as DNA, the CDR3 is TGCGCCAGCAGCGCGGGACTAGCGGGAACAGGGGAGCTGTTTTTT. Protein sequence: CASSAGLAGTGELFF.